This T cell receptor beta chain was documented in a study of T cells in Graves' hyperthyroidism and ophthalmopathy. It was RNA transcripts that yielded the amplified TCR beta CDR3 regions. The HTBI set primed first-round TCR CDR3 RT-PCR. TCRdb ran MiXCR on the multiplex PCR reads and lists one entry per CDR3 protein. The sample has about 410,000 distinct CDR3 sequences; roughly 15% are singletons. Germline lookup yields CDR1 MNHNS and CDR2 SASEGT. The CDR3 loop spans 14 amino acids. The V gene end was trimmed by 6 bases and the J gene end by 4 bases; junction bases not matched to a gene: 3. This clonotype has ten or more counts. Patients having uncontrolled infection, another autoimmune disease, pregnancy or lactation were not included.

The receptor's source is a man between 18 and 29 years old with Graves' ophthalmopathy. Sequenced: blood. The rearrangement links TRBV6-1 to TRBJ2-5; the match to TRBD2 covers 12 bases. CDR3 coding DNA: TGTGCCAGCAGAGGGGGACTAGCGGGAGAGACCCAGTACTTC. This sequence encodes CASRGGLAGETQYF.